The clone carrying this T cell receptor (beta chain) appeared a few times. Its target is not known. The data derive from a study of identical twins. Study observations and caveats: Models predicted too little out-of-frame TCR alpha sharing in monozygotic twins. The more abundant beta clonotypes in cord blood had fewer insertions, and memory repertoires did not show this.

The CDR3 has 15 residues. The germline gives CDR1 DFQATT, CDR2 SNEGSKA (reference sequence). V lost 1 base and J lost 5; bases outside the gene matches: 8. MiXCR, applied by TCRdb to the 5' RACE reads, yields one record per CDR3 protein. Of 1.5 million to 2 million distinct CDR3 sequences listed, roughly 35% were seen once; the top ten hold approximately 0.29%. The chain has TRBV20-1 and TRBJ2-7; 10 bases map to TRBD2. This sequence originates from a newborn girl in good health. Sequencing used cord blood. CDR3 amino acids: CSARVPQREGHEQYF. The CDR3 region has the DNA TGCAGTGCTAGAGTCCCACAGCGGGAGGGCCACGAGCAGTACTTC.